This is a list of T cell receptor beta chains from one sample in a study of cytomegalovirus exposure and HLA in healthy donors. Produced via immunoSEQ multiplex PCR; TCRdb's table is partial and in-frame only. The profile shows almost 200,000 clones, around 77% of them singletons. Sample: PBMCs. These receptors were collected from a man aged 25-45 years in good health and CMV-seronegative. Both conserved end residues are part of each CDR3. D genes are given only for firm matches. Size is stated for part of the rows, as once, few or many counts, or as a class when the clone is expanded.

cdr3_nt,cdr3_aa,v_call,clone_size,j_call,d_call
TGTGCCAGCAGCTTATTTATACGGGAGCGCACAGATACGCAGTATTTT,CASSLFIRERTDTQYF,TRBV7-6,NA,TRBJ2-3,NA
TGTGCCATCAGGAGGGAGGGAGAAGGCGGCTACGAGCAGTACTTC,CAIRREGEGGYEQYF,TRBV10-3,NA,TRBJ2-7,TRBD2
TGTGCCAGCAGCCAGCTAACAGCCAACACTGAAGCTTTCTTT,CASSQLTANTEAFF,TRBV4-2,NA,TRBJ1-1,NA
TGCGCCAGCACCTCTAGACTAGCGGGAGAAGCAGATACGCAGTATTTT,CASTSRLAGEADTQYF,TRBV23-1,NA,TRBJ2-3,TRBD2
TGTGCCAGCTCACCACCGGCAACACTGAACACTGAAGCTTTCTTT,CASSPPATLNTEAFF,TRBV18,NA,TRBJ1-1,NA
TGTGCCAGCAGCTCCCAGGGGGCGCGCAAGTGGGGAAACACAGATACGCAGTATTTT,CASSSQGARKWGNTDTQYF,TRBV28,NA,TRBJ2-3,TRBD1
TGTGCCAGCAGCTTATATCGTCCGAGACTAGCGGGAGGGGAGACCCAGTACTTC,CASSLYRPRLAGGETQYF,TRBV7-3,NA,TRBJ2-5,TRBD2
TGTGCCAGCTCACCCGAGACAGGGCGCAATCAGCCCCAGCATTTT,CASSPETGRNQPQHF,TRBV18,NA,TRBJ1-5,TRBD1
TGTGCCAGCAGCTTGGGGTGGACAGGGCTCAACGAGCAGTACTTC,CASSLGWTGLNEQYF,TRBV11-2,NA,TRBJ2-7,TRBD1
TGTGCCAGCGTTGGAGACTACGAGCAGTACTTC,CASVGDYEQYF,TRBV7-9,few,TRBJ2-7,NA
TGTGCCAGTAGTCCTCAACTAGCGGGAGGAAACTACGAGCAGTACTTC,CASSPQLAGGNYEQYF,TRBV19,once,TRBJ2-7,TRBD2
TGTGCCACCTCTCCGGGACAGGGGGAATGGGATAGCAATCAGCCCCAGCATTTT,CATSPGQGEWDSNQPQHF,TRBV27,NA,TRBJ1-5,TRBD1
TGCAGCGCAATCAAGAGGGATACGCAGTATTTT,CSAIKRDTQYF,TRBV29-1,few,TRBJ2-3,NA
TGTGCCAGCAGCGTAGGTGGGAGCAATGAGCAGTTCTTC,CASSVGGSNEQFF,TRBV9,NA,TRBJ2-1,NA
TGTGCCAGCAGTAGCCAGGGTGATCAGCCCCAGCATTTT,CASSSQGDQPQHF,TRBV7-6,NA,TRBJ1-5,NA
TGTGCCAGCAGCTTAGATCAGGGGGCGTACAATGAGCAGTTCTTC,CASSLDQGAYNEQFF,TRBV7-7,NA,TRBJ2-1,TRBD1
TGTGCCAGCAGCTTGCCTAGCGGGTCCCTGGGGGAGCTGTTTTTT,CASSLPSGSLGELFF,TRBV5-4,NA,TRBJ2-2,TRBD2
TGCGCCAGCAGTCAAGGGGGGACGGTGAACACCGGGGAGCTGTTTTTT,CASSQGGTVNTGELFF,TRBV23-1,NA,TRBJ2-2,NA
TGTGCCAGCAGTTATAGGACAGGGGTGGAATCACCCCTCCACTTT,CASSYRTGVESPLHF,TRBV6-5,few,TRBJ1-6,TRBD1
TGTGCCACGGGACTAGCGGGGACAGAGGGGCAGTTCTTC,CATGLAGTEGQFF,TRBV2,NA,TRBJ2-1,TRBD2
TGTGCCAGTAGTATACAGGGACAGGGGGGAGGGGTGTTCTTC,CASSIQGQGGGVFF,TRBV19,NA,TRBJ2-1,TRBD1
TGTGCCAGTAGTATGGGACAGGGCGAAAATCAGCCCCAGCATTTT,CASSMGQGENQPQHF,TRBV19,NA,TRBJ1-5,TRBD1
TGTGCCAGTACCTTACAACAGGGAGGGAATCAGCCCCAGCATTTT,CASTLQQGGNQPQHF,TRBV19,NA,TRBJ1-5,NA
TGTGCCAGCAGGGACAGCTACCAAGAGACCCAGTACTTC,CASRDSYQETQYF,TRBV5-6,NA,TRBJ2-5,NA
TGCGCCAGCAGCCGGGACAAAACCTACGAGCAGTACTTC,CASSRDKTYEQYF,TRBV5-1,NA,TRBJ2-7,NA
TGTGCCTCGGCCGGGACTAGCGGGATTTACGAGCAGTACTTC,CASAGTSGIYEQYF,TRBV7-9,NA,TRBJ2-7,TRBD2
TGCGCCAGCAGGGGAGGCCACCTCGACTATGGCTACACCTTC,CASRGGHLDYGYTF,TRBV5-1,NA,TRBJ1-2,NA
TGTGCCAGCAGTGGGACTAGCGGGAGAGCTTTGCATGAGCAGTTCTTC,CASSGTSGRALHEQFF,TRBV6-4,NA,TRBJ2-1,TRBD2
TGTGCCAGTAGTCTCGGACAGGGACCCTACGAGCAGTACTTC,CASSLGQGPYEQYF,TRBV19,NA,TRBJ2-7,TRBD1
TGTGCCAGCAGTTTTTCGGGAGAGACCCAGTACTTC,CASSFSGETQYF,TRBV6-5,NA,TRBJ2-5,NA
TGTGCCAGCAGCGCGTGGGGGGGGGAGACTGAAGCTTTCTTT,CASSAWGGETEAFF,TRBV9,NA,TRBJ1-1,NA
TGTGCCAGCAGTTCCCCCACAGGGGGCAGCGGGGTGGGGTACGAGCAGTACTTC,CASSSPTGGSGVGYEQYF,TRBV27,NA,TRBJ2-7,TRBD1
TGTGCCAGCAGTTATTTAGCCGGGGAGCTGTTTTTT,CASSYLAGELFF,TRBV6-5,NA,TRBJ2-2,NA
TGCGCCAGCAGGTTCCGACCGGGACAAGGCTCCTACAATGAGCAGTTCTTC,CASRFRPGQGSYNEQFF,TRBV23-1,NA,TRBJ2-1,NA
TGTGCCAGCAGCCCACTCAACGATGAGCAGTTCTTC,CASSPLNDEQFF,TRBV7-9,NA,TRBJ2-1,NA
TGTGCCAGCAGCTCCAATATAGCGGGAGATTTGGATGAGCAGTTCTTC,CASSSNIAGDLDEQFF,TRBV13,once,TRBJ2-1,TRBD2
TGTGCCAGTAGCCCCCTTGACAGGGACCCAGAGACCCAGTACTTC,CASSPLDRDPETQYF,TRBV19,NA,TRBJ2-5,TRBD1
TGTGCCAGCAGCCCGCGGGTAGCGGGACGTACCTACGAGCAGTACTTC,CASSPRVAGRTYEQYF,TRBV7-2,few,TRBJ2-7,TRBD2
TGTGCCATCAGAAAACAGGGGGACTATGGCTACACCTTC,CAIRKQGDYGYTF,TRBV10-3,few,TRBJ1-2,TRBD1
TGTGCCAGCAGAGGGACAGGGGGAACTGAAGCTTTCTTT,CASRGTGGTEAFF,TRBV27,once,TRBJ1-1,TRBD1
TGTGCCAGCAGGCCCATAGCGGGAGGAACGACAGATACGCAGTATTTT,CASRPIAGGTTDTQYF,TRBV11-2,once,TRBJ2-3,TRBD2
TGTGCCAGCAGCCAAGATGAGAATAGCGGGAGGGCCGGTGAGACCCAGTACTTC,CASSQDENSGRAGETQYF,TRBV4-2,once,TRBJ2-5,TRBD2
TGTGCCAGTAGTATACGCGGGGCGTTCGTAAATGAGCAGTTCTTC,CASSIRGAFVNEQFF,TRBV19,NA,TRBJ2-1,NA
TGTGCCAGTAGTCAAAGACACCCGGGACTAGCGGGAGGTTACAATGAGCAGTTCTTC,CASSQRHPGLAGGYNEQFF,TRBV19,NA,TRBJ2-1,TRBD2
TGTGCCAGCAGTTTCCTGAGCGGGAGGGGAAATGAGCAGTTCTTC,CASSFLSGRGNEQFF,TRBV6-6,NA,TRBJ2-1,TRBD2
TGCTCTAGCGGGAGTGCCGGGGAGCTGTTTTTT,CSSGSAGELFF,TRBV20-1,NA,TRBJ2-2,TRBD2
TGTGCCAGCAGCCAAGAAATACTCTATGGCTACACCTTC,CASSQEILYGYTF,TRBV14,NA,TRBJ1-2,NA
TGTGCCACCAGCAGCGTAGGACAGGGCCGCTCCTACGAGCAGTACTTC,CATSSVGQGRSYEQYF,TRBV15,few,TRBJ2-7,TRBD1
TGCAGCGGGGGGGACAGCCTTTACGAGCAGTACTTC,CSGGDSLYEQYF,TRBV29-1,NA,TRBJ2-7,NA
TGTGCCAGCAGCTTAACCGGCAGGGAGGTAGCTGAAGCTTTCTTT,CASSLTGREVAEAFF,TRBV7-3,NA,TRBJ1-1,NA
TGTGCCAGCAGAGTGACTAGCGGGAGTGGGAGCTCCTACAATGAGCAGTTCTTC,CASRVTSGSGSSYNEQFF,TRBV2,NA,TRBJ2-1,TRBD2
TGCGCCAGCAGCCAAGAGGGGGCGGTTCTTTACGAGCAGTACTTC,CASSQEGAVLYEQYF,TRBV4-1,NA,TRBJ2-7,NA